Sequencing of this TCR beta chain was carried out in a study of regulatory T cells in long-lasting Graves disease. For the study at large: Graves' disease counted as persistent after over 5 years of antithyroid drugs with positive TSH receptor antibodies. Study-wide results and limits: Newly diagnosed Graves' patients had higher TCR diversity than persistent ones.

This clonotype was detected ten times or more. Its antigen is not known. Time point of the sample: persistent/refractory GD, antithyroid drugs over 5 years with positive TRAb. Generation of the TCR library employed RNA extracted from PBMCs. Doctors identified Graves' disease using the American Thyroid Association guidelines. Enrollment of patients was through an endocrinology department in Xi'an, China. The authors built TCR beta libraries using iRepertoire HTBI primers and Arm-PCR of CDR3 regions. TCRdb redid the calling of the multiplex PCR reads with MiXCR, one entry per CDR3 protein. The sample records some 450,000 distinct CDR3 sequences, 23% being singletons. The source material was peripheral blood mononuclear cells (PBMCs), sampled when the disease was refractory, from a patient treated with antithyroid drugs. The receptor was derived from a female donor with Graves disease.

The chain's CDR3 is CSADDRKGGYTF. The CDR3, as DNA: TGCAGTGCAGATGACAGGAAGGGGGGCTACACCTTC. V gene TRBV20-1 combines with J gene TRBJ1-2; maybe TRBD1 (6 bases). Germline V gene lookup returns CDR1 DFQATT and CDR2 SNEGSKA (reference sequence). The CDR3 contains 12 residues. V dropped 6 bases and J dropped 8 bases, with 16 bases sitting between them.